A selection of T cell receptor beta chains follows, all from one sample in a study of OX40 agonist ivuxolimab in advanced cancers. Profiling relied on immunoSEQ multiplex PCR, and the TCRdb table lists in-frame clones only, not all of them. The sample consists of 55,000 to 85,000 clones, 80% of them appearing once. The input for sequencing was CD4+ or CD8+ T cells sorted from blood, taken in a trial of the OX40 agonist ivuxolimab. The source is an adult with an advanced solid tumor such as melanoma, head and neck, liver or kidney cancer. The CDR3 runs from the conserved cysteine through the conserved F or W. A D gene is named only where the DNA matches it firmly. The size entry is marked missing in some rows and otherwise reads once, few, many or a size class.

TRBD1 TRBJ1-6 TRBV5-6 . TGTGCCAGCAGCTGGGCGGGACAGGGGAGTTCACCCCTCCACTTT CASSWAGQGSSPLHF
TRBD1 TRBJ2-2 TRBV2 few TGTGCCAGCGGGGGGGCCGGACAGGGGGCGCATCGGAACACCGGGGAGCTGTTTTTT CASGGAGQGAHRNTGELFF
. TRBJ2-3 TRBV30 . TGTGCCTGGAGTGAGAGAGATACGCAGTATTTT CAWSERDTQYF
. TRBJ1-2 TRBV29-1 . TGCAGCGTGGGGGGCCCAAAAGAGGGCTATGGCTACACCTTC CSVGGPKEGYGYTF
TRBD2 TRBJ2-3 TRBV7-2 . TGTGCCAGCAGCTTTAGCGGGGGGGCTAGCACAGATACGCAGTATTTT CASSFSGGASTDTQYF
. TRBJ1-1 TRBV4-1 once TGCGCCAGCAGCCAAGAACCGGGGATGAACACTGAAGCTTTCTTT CASSQEPGMNTEAFF
TRBD1 TRBJ1-5 TRBV7-9 once TGTGCCAGCAGCTTATCCGGGACAGGGGATCAGCCCCAGCATTTT CASSLSGTGDQPQHF
TRBD1 TRBJ1-1 TRBV9 . TGTGCCAGCAACACCGAACAGGGGACTGAAGCTTTCTTT CASNTEQGTEAFF
. TRBJ2-1 TRBV4-3 . TGCGCCAGCAGCCAAGATAGAACTCGATGGGGTGAGCAGTTCTTC CASSQDRTRWGEQFF
. TRBJ1-2 TRBV5-5 . TGTGCCAGCAGCTTGACCCCAGGCAGTGGCTACACCTTC CASSLTPGSGYTF
. TRBJ2-3 TRBV2 . TGTGCCAGCAGCAGGGTAACGAGCACAGATACGCAGTATTTT CASSRVTSTDTQYF
. TRBJ2-3 TRBV19 . TGTGCCAGTAGACGGGACATTCGGGATACGCAGTATTTT CASRRDIRDTQYF
TRBD1 TRBJ2-1 TRBV7-2 . TGTGCCAGCAGCCGGGACAGCTACAATGAGCAGTTCTTC CASSRDSYNEQFF
. TRBJ1-1 TRBV5-1 . TGCGCCAGCAGCTTGGAGAGGGAGGGCACTGAAGCTTTCTTT CASSLEREGTEAFF
. TRBJ1-5 TRBV19 . TGTGCCAGTACCGATATCCGACAGTATAGCAATCAGCCCCAGCATTTT CASTDIRQYSNQPQHF
. TRBJ1-1 TRBV5-6 . TGTGCCAGCAGCTCTTCAGGAATCTCCACTGAAGCTTTCTTT CASSSSGISTEAFF
TRBD1 TRBJ1-2 TRBV7-9 . TGTGCCAGCAGCTTAGCTCGACAGGGGGCAGATGGCTACACCTTC CASSLARQGADGYTF
. TRBJ1-3 TRBV7-2 . TGTGCCAGCAGCTTAGTCAATTTTCCTGGAAACACCATATATTTT CASSLVNFPGNTIYF
. TRBJ1-3 TRBV6-6 . TGTGCCAGCAGGGCAGCTAGTATCTTCTCTGGAAACACCATATATTTT CASRAASIFSGNTIYF
. TRBJ2-5 TRBV7-2 . TGTGCCAGCAGCTTAAGGCCGCATGAGACCCAGTACTTC CASSLRPHETQYF
. TRBJ2-6 TRBV7-9 . TGTGCCATGGGGGGGCAGGCCTCTGGGGCCAACGTCCTGACTTTC CAMGGQASGANVLTF
. TRBJ2-5 TRBV2 . TGTGCCAGCAGTGTTGCGGACAGAGAAGAGACCCAGTACTTC CASSVADREETQYF
. TRBJ2-7 TRBV5-1 . TGCGCCAGCAGCTTCCGCGGGACAGCTCCGAACGAGCAGTACTTC CASSFRGTAPNEQYF
TRBD2 TRBJ2-7 TRBV2 . TGTGCCAGCAGTGATACCCGACTAGCGGTCTACGAGCAGTACTTC CASSDTRLAVYEQYF
TRBD2 TRBJ2-3 TRBV7-9 . TGTGCCGGAGGAGGCGGGGGGGGACGAAATTCAGATACGCAGTATTTT CAGGGGGGRNSDTQYF
. TRBJ2-2 TRBV5-1 . TGCGCCAGCAGCAAAAGTATGACGAACACCGGGGAGCTGTTTTTT CASSKSMTNTGELFF
. TRBJ1-3 TRBV6-5 few TGTGCCAGCAGTTCCCCCACGGGGTTCTCTGGAAACACCATATATTTT CASSSPTGFSGNTIYF
TRBD1 TRBJ2-7 TRBV7-9 . TGTGCCAGCAGCTCAGCCCGGGACAGGGGGCCGGGGGCCTACGAGCAGTACTTC CASSSARDRGPGAYEQYF
. TRBJ1-6 TRBV15 . TGTGCCACCAGCAGAGTTGGGGATTCACCCCTCCACTTT CATSRVGDSPLHF
. TRBJ1-3 TRBV2 . TGTGCCAGCAGCCCCAGGGTCTCTGGAAACACCATATATTTT CASSPRVSGNTIYF
. TRBJ1-1 TRBV15 few TGTGCCACCAGCAGAGGCGAGGGACTGGAGACTGAAGCTTTCTTT CATSRGEGLETEAFF
. TRBJ2-2 TRBV5-1 . TGCGCCAGCAGCTTGGCTCTAAGGGGAATCGGGGAGCTGTTTTTT CASSLALRGIGELFF
TRBD1 TRBJ2-7 TRBV7-9 . TGTGCCAGCGGCCCATCCCGAGGGGGCCTCTTCTACGAGCAGTACTTC CASGPSRGGLFYEQYF
TRBD1 TRBJ1-1 TRBV10-3 . TGTGCCATCAGTACAGACAGGGTAAGCACTGAAGCTTTCTTT CAISTDRVSTEAFF
. TRBJ1-5 TRBV30 . TGTGCCTGGGGGGCGGGAAATCAGCCCCAGCATTTT CAWGAGNQPQHF
TRBD2 TRBJ2-1 TRBV30 . TGTGCCTGGAGTGTCCAGGTTAGCGGGGGCCGTGAGCAGTTCTTC CAWSVQVSGGREQFF
TRBD1 TRBJ1-5 TRBV28 few TGTGCCAGCACCCGTGGGACAGGGAGAGATCAGCCCCAGCATTTT CASTRGTGRDQPQHF
TRBD2 TRBJ2-7 TRBV7-8 . TGTGCCAGCAGCTCGGGGACTAGCGGTTCCTCCTACGAGCAGTACTTC CASSSGTSGSSYEQYF
. TRBJ1-1 TRBV6-1 . TGTGCCAGCAACTATAGAGGGGCGGGGACTGAAGCTTTCTTT CASNYRGAGTEAFF
. TRBJ2-5 TRBV27 . TGTGCCAGCAGTTCAACAGAGACCCAGTACTTC CASSSTETQYF
. TRBJ2-1 TRBV18 . TGTGCCAGCTCACAAAGGGGGGTCGATGAGCAGTTCTTC CASSQRGVDEQFF
. TRBJ1-6 TRBV5-1 once TGCGCCAGCAGCATTGAGGGTTCTTCACCCCTCCACTTT CASSIEGSSPLHF
TRBD2 TRBJ2-1 TRBV4-1 . TGCGCCAGCAGCCAAGCCAACTTGGGGGGGGGTTCCAATGAGCAGTTCTTC CASSQANLGGGSNEQFF
. TRBJ1-4 TRBV19 . TGTGCCAGTAGTATACAGGGTGCAACTAATGAAAAACTGTTTTTT CASSIQGATNEKLFF
. TRBJ2-3 TRBV5-1 . TGCGCCAGCAACCGGGATTGGTCAGATACGCAGTATTTT CASNRDWSDTQYF